The clone carrying this T cell receptor beta chain was picked up a small number of times. Its antigen is undetermined. The record originates from a study of cytomegalovirus exposure and HLA in healthy donors. Findings and caveats of the study: A missense DCLRE1C variant was associated with V- and J-gene trimming of TCR beta chains in a later analysis, and an independent cohort replicated the association.

In the PCR, 60 Vbeta and 13 Jbeta primers were used. The protocol was immunoSEQ multiplex PCR, while the TCRdb copy is restricted to in-frame clones and leaves out a portion. The sample shows more than 140,000 clones, over 75% of them seen only once. This clonotype originated in a young man in good health and CMV-seropositive. Sequencing used PBMCs.

The CDR3 DNA reads TGTGCCAGCAGCCCTAGGGAGGGATCCTACAATGAGCAGTTCTTC. The encoded protein is CASSPREGSYNEQFF. The genes are TRBV9 and TRBJ2-1; 7 bases line up with TRBD2. Germline V gene lookup returns CDR1 SGDLS and CDR2 YYNGEE. The CDR3 has 15 amino acids. V lost 4 bases to trimming and J lost 1 base; unmatched junction nucleotides: 5. Together with reference TRBV9 and TRBJ2-1, the CDR3 gives the full variable domain: DSGVTQTPKHLITATGQRVTLRCSPRSGDLSVYWYQQSLDQGLQFLIQYYNGEERAKGNILERFSAQQFPDLHSELNLSSLELGDSALYFCASSPREGSYNEQFFGPGTRLTVL.